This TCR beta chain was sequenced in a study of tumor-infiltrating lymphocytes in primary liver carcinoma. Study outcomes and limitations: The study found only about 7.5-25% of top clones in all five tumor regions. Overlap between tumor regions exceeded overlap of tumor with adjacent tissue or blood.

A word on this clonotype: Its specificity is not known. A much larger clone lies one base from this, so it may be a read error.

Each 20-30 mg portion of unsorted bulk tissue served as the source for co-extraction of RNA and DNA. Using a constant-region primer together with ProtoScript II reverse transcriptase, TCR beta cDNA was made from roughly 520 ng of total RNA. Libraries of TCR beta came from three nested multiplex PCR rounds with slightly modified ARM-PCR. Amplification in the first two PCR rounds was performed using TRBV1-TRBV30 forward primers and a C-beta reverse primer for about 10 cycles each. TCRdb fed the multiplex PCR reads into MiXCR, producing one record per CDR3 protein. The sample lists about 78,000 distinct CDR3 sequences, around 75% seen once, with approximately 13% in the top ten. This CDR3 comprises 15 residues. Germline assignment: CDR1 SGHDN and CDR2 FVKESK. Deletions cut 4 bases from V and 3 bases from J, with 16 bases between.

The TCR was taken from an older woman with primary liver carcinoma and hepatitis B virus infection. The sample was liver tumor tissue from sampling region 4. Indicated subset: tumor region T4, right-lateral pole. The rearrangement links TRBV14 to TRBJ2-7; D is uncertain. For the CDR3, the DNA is TGTGCCAGCAGCCTAACACCCGCACAGCACTACGAGCAGTACTTC. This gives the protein CASSLTPAQHYEQYF.